The rows below give T cell receptor beta chains drawn from one sample of a study of response to subunit inactivated influenza vaccine. TCRdb reprocessed the RT-PCR reads via MiXCR and lists one record per CDR3 protein. The sample holds some 500,000 distinct CDR3 sequences; 25% are singletons and the top ten take 1.5% to 2%. This specimen consisted of CD4+ T cells sorted from PBMCs, obtained 5 to 6 days after vaccination. All receptors derive from a man aged 45-65 years who received an inactivated influenza vaccine. Each CDR3 is given with its conserved first and last residue.

16	TRBV5-5	TRBJ2-1	CASSPLGGDSNNEQFF
15	TRBV12-3/TRBV12-4	TRBJ2-3	CASSLMGQARGTQYF
17	TRBV10-3	TRBJ2-1	CAISGGQGGGTYNEQFF
17	TRBV7-6	TRBJ2-2	CASSPPRQGRGTGELFF
15	TRBV3-1	TRBJ2-3	CASSPYSGFTDTQYF
15	TRBV7-2	TRBJ2-3	CASSSQGARTDTQYF
13	TRBV14	TRBJ2-2	CASSQGHTGELFF
15	TRBV7-3	TRBJ2-1	CASSLSRVGRGEQFF
14	TRBV10-3	TRBJ1-1	CATVPTGWGTEAFF
17	TRBV9	TRBJ2-1	CASSVGGAGGFYNEQFF
16	TRBV28	TRBJ2-3	CASIEAGKVVGDTQYF
14	TRBV10-3	TRBJ2-2	CAISPRGSDGELFF
12	TRBV20-1	TRBJ2-1	CSVRKPGHEQFF
16	TRBV5-5	TRBJ1-1	CASSPGGGQGATEAFF
15	TRBV11-2	TRBJ2-2	CASSLVNLADGELFF
15	TRBV5-6	TRBJ1-3	CASSLARTSGNTIYF
13	TRBV12-3/TRBV12-4	TRBJ2-5	CASSLRELGTLYF
12	TRBV12-3/TRBV12-4	TRBJ1-2	CASTSRQGGYTF
12	TRBV12-3/TRBV12-4	TRBJ1-2	CASSLTGIGYTF
11	TRBV5-6	TRBJ2-7	CASCREYEQYF
12	TRBV5-1	TRBJ2-1	CASRPPTGYQFF
14	TRBV3-1	TRBJ1-3	CASSWTGDGNTIYF
14	TRBV12-3/TRBV12-4	TRBJ1-1	CASSFQASDTEAFF
16	TRBV5-8	TRBJ2-1	CASSLEREPTYNEQFF
16	TRBV4-3	TRBJ2-1	CASSQEGYVGAQRQFF